The 12 T cell receptor beta chains below were found in one sample sequenced in a study of beta chain features in type 1 diabetes. Of the isolated RNA, all was reverse transcribed, and so the sequenced material was expressed TCRB transcripts. The method was immunoSEQ multiplex PCR; TCRdb's version includes in-frame clones alone and lacks a portion of them. The sample lists roughly 240,000 clones, around 65% occurring once. The sample consisted of naive CD4+ T cells from blood. The receptors were sampled from a man aged 30 to 45 in good health.

The chain is built from TRBV29-1 and TRBJ2-5, with D perhaps TRBD1 (6 bases). From germline, CDR1 is SQVTM and CDR2 ANQGSEA. There are 14 residues in the CDR3. Trimming removed 7 bases at V and 5 bases at J, with 20 bases between. In nucleotides, the CDR3 is TGCAGCGCAAACCCGGCAGGGGTGACGGAGACCCAGTACTTC. This encodes CSANPAGVTETQYF.

This clone was picked up a small number of times. The DNA for the CDR3 is TGTGCCTGGGCCGGGACAGCGAACACCGGGGAGCTGTTTTTT. Amino acid sequence: CAWAGTANTGELFF. This chain joins TRBV30 and TRBJ2-2; 7 bases line up with TRBD1. With V trimmed by 5 bases and J by 0 bases, 3 bases remained unmatched. The CDR3 runs 14 residues. The germline CDR1 and CDR2 sequences are GTSNPN and SVGIG (reference sequence).

This clone has more than one count but fewer than ten. V usage is TRBV5-1 and J usage is TRBJ2-5; no reliable D call. Germline CDR1 reads SGHRS; CDR2 reads YFSETQ. With 1 base removed from V and 2 bases from J, the gap between germline ends came to 9 bases. This CDR3 contains 14 residues. This CDR3 reads CASSLNPTQETQYF. In DNA, the CDR3 is TGCGCCAGCAGCTTGAACCCAACACAAGAGACCCAGTACTTC.

This chain uses TRBV5-4 with TRBJ1-2; D not resolved. The germline gives CDR1 SGHNT, CDR2 YYREEE (reference sequence). V dropped 5 bases and J dropped 6 bases, with 14 bases sitting between them. CDR3 length equals 13 residues. The CDR3, as DNA: TGTGCCAGCAGGTCCCTAGCGGGTGATGGCTACACCTTC. Protein sequence: CASRSLAGDGYTF.

The chain combines TRBV9 with TRBJ2-3; 9 positions match TRBD1. The CDR3 consists of 16 residues. Looked up from germline, CDR1 is SGDLS and CDR2 is YYNGEE. V shed 4 bases, J shed 4 bases, and the junction held 10 bases outside the gene matches. CDR3 amino acids: CASSLGTGNTADTQYF. DNA of the CDR3: TGTGCCAGCAGCCTCGGGACAGGGAATACCGCAGATACGCAGTATTTT.

The rearrangement uses TRBV25-1 and TRBJ1-4, with D tentatively TRBD1 (5 bases). The germline V and J ends were trimmed by 4 bases and 4 bases, with 10 bases remaining between them. Germline V gene lookup returns CDR1 MGHDK and CDR2 SYGVNS. The CDR3 length is 14 residues. The CDR3 spells CASSGPGLNEKLFF. The DNA for the CDR3 is TGTGCCAGCAGTGGGCCGGGGCTTAATGAAAAACTGTTTTTT.

This clone was recorded a few times. Other nucleotide sequences from this sample produce the same CDR3. The CDR3 region is CASSPGETQYF. The CDR3 nucleotides read TGCGCCAGCAGCCCAGGAGAGACCCAGTACTTC. This sequence joins TRBV5-1 and TRBJ2-5; D is undetermined. The V gene lost 4 bases and the J gene lost 4 bases, with 5 bases spanning the gap. Germline V CDR1 and CDR2: SGHRS, YFSETQ. The CDR3 spans 11 residues.

V gene TRBV30 combines with J gene TRBJ2-6; a weak D match, TRBD1 (5 bases). V lost 2 bases, J lost 2 bases, and 10 bases lay in between. The germline V gene has CDR1 GTSNPN and CDR2 SVGIG (reference sequence). This CDR3 spans 15 amino acids. CDR3 protein: CAWSSGATGANVLTF. CDR3 coding DNA: TGTGCCTGGAGTAGTGGGGCCACTGGGGCCAACGTCCTGACTTTC.

V gene TRBV30 combines with J gene TRBJ1-5; D remains unclear. The V gene lost 0 bases and the J gene lost 5 bases, with 5 bases spanning the gap. CDR3 length equals 12 residues. From germline, CDR1 is GTSNPN and CDR2 SVGIG (reference sequence). In DNA form, the CDR3 reads TGTGCCTGGAGTGTATCTTATCAGCCCCAGCATTTT. This translates into CAWSVSYQPQHF.

This clone has a handful of counts. The CDR3 DNA reads TGTGCCAGCAGCTCCGGGACCGCCGGGGAGCTGTTTTTT. Translated, it gives CASSSGTAGELFF. This chain links TRBV9 with TRBJ2-2, with D perhaps TRBD1 or TRBD2 (5 bases each). The CDR3 is 13 residues long. Trimming cost V 4 bases and J 6 bases, with 10 bases left between them. The germline V gene encodes CDR1 SGDLS and CDR2 YYNGEE. The complete variable domain, with remaining parts taken from reference TRBV9 and TRBJ2-2, reads DSGVTQTPKHLITATGQRVTLRCSPRSGDLSVYWYQQSLDQGLQFLIQYYNGEERAKGNILERFSAQQFPDLHSELNLSSLELGDSALYFCASSSGTAGELFFGEGSRLTVL.

This clone was counted only a few times. The genes are TRBV5-6 and TRBJ1-5; no definite D call. Germline lookup yields CDR1 SGHDT and CDR2 YYEEEE. V gave up 4 bases and J gave up 5 bases, with 7 bases separating them. CDR3 length: 12 residues. CDR3 nucleotide sequence: TGTGCCAGCAGCAGATGGGATCAGCCCCAGCATTTT. It codes for CASSRWDQPQHF.

The gene calls are TRBV30 and TRBJ2-7, with D possibly matching TRBD2 (6 bases). V lost 5 bases to trimming and J lost 3 bases, with 17 bases between them. CDR1 GTSNPN and CDR2 SVGIG come from the germline V gene (reference sequence). The length of the CDR3 is 14 residues. In nucleotides, the CDR3 is TGTGCCTGGTCCTTGGGACTCCTACTCTACGAGCAGTACTTC. Translating gives CAWSLGLLLYEQYF.